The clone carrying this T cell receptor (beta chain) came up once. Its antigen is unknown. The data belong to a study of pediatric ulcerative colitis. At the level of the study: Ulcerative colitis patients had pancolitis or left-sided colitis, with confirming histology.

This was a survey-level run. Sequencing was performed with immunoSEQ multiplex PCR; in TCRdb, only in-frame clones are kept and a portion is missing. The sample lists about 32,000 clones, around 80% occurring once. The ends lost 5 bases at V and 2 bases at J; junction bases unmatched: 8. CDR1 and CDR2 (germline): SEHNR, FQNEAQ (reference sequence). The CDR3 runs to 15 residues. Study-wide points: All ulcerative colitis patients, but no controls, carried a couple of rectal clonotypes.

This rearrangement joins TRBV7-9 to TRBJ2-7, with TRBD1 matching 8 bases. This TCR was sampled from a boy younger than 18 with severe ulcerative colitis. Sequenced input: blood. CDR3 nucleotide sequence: TGTGCCAGCAGCCTGGGGACAGGAGGAACCTACGAGCAGTACTTC. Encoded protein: CASSLGTGGTYEQYF.